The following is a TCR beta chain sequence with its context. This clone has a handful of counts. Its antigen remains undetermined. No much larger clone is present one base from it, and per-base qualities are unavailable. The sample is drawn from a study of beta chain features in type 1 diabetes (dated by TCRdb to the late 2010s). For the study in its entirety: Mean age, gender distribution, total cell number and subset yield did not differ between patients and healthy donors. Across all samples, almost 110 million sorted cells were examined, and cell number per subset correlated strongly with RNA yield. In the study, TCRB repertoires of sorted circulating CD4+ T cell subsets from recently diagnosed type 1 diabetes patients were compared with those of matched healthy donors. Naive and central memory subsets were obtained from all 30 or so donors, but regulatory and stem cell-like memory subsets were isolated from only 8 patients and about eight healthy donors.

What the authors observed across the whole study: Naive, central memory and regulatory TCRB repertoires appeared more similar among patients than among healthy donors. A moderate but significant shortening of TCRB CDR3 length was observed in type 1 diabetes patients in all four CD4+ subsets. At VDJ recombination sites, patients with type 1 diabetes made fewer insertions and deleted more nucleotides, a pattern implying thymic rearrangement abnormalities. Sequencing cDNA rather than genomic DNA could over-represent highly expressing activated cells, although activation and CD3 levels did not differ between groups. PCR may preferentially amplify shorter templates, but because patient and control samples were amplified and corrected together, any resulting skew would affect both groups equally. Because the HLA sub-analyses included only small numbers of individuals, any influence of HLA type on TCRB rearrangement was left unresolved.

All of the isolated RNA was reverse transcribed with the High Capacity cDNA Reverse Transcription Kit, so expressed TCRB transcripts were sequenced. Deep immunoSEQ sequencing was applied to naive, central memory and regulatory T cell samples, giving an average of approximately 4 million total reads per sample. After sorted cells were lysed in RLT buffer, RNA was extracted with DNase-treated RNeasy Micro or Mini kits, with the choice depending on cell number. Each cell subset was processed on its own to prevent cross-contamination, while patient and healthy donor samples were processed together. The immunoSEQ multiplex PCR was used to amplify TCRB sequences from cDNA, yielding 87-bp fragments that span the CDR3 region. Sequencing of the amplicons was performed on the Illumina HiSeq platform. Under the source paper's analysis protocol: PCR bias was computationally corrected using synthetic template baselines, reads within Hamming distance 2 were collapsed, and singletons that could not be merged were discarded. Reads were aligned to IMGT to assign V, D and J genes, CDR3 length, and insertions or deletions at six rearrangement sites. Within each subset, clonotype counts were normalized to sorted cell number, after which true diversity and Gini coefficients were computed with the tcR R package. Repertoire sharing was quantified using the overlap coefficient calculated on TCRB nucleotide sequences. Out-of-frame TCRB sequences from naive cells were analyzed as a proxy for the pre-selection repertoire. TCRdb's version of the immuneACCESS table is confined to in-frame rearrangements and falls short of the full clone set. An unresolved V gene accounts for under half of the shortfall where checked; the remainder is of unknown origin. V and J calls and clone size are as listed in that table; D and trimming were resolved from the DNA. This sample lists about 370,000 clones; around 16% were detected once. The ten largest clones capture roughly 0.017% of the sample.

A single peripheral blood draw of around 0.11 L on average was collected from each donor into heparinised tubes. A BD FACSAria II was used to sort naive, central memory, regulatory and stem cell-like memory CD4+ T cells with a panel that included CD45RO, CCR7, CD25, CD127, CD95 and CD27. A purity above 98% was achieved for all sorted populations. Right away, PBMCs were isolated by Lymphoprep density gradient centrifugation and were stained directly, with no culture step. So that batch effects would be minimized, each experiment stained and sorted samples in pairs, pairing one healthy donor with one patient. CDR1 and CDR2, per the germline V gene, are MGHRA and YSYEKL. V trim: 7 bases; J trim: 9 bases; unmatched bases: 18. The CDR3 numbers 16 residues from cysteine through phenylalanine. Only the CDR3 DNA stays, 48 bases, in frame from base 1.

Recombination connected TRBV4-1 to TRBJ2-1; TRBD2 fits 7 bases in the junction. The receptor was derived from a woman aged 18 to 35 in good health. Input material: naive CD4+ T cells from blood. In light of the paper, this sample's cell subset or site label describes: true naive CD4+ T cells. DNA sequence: TGCGCCAGCATTAAAATCGGGGGAGGGCAACGGAGTGAGCAGTTCTTC. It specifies CASIKIGGGQRSEQFF.